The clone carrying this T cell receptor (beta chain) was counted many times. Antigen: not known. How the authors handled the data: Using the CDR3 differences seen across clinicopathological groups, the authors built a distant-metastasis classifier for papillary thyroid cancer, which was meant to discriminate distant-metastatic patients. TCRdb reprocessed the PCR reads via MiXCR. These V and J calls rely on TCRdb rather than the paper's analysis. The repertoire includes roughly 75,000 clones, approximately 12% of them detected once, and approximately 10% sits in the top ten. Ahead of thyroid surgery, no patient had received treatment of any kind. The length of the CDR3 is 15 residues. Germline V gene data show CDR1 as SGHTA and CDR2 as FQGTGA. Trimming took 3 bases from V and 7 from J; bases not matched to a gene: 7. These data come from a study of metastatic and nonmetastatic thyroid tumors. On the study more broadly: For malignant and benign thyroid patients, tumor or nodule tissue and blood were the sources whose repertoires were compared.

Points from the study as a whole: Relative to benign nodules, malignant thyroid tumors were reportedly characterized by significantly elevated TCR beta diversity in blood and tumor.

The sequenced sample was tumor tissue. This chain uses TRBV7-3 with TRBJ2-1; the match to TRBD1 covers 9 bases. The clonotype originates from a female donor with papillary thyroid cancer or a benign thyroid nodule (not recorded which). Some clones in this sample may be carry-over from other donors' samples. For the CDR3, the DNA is TGTGCCAGCAGCTTTACAGGGGGCGCGGGGAATGAGCAGTTCTTC. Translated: CASSFTGGAGNEQFF.